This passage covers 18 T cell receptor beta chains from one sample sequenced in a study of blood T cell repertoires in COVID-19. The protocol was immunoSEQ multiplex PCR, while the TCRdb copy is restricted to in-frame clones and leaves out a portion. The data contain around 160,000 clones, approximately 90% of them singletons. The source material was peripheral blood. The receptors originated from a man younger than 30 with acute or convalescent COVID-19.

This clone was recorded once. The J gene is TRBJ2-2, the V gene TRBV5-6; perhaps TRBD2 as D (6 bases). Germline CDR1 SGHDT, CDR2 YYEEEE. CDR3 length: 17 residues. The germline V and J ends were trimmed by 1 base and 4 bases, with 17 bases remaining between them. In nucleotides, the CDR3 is TGTGCCAGCAGCTTGTGGGGCGGGGCCCCCCCCACCGGGGAGCTGTTTTTT. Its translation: CASSLWGGAPPTGELFF.

In DNA, the CDR3 is TGTGCCAGCACCCTGACAGGGATCGAGCAGTTCTTC. Residues: CASTLTGIEQFF. The chain combines TRBV5-8 with TRBJ2-1; 7 bases are shared with TRBD1. Losses at the gene ends were 6 bases for V and 10 bases for J; bases not matched to a gene: 7. The germline gives CDR1 SGHTS, CDR2 YDEGEE. The CDR3 is 12 amino acids.

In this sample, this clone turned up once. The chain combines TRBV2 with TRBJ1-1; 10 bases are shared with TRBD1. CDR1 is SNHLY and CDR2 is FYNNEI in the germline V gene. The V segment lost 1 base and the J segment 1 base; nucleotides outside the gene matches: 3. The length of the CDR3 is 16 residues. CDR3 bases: TGTGCCAGCAGTGAAGTCCGGACAGGGGGGAACACTGAAGCTTTCTTT. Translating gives CASSEVRTGGNTEAFF.

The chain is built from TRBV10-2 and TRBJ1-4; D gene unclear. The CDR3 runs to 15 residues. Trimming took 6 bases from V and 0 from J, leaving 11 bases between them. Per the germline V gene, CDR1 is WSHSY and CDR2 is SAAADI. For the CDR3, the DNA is TGCGCCAGCAGACGGACTACAGCAACTAATGAAAAACTGTTTTTT. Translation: CASRRTTATNEKLFF.

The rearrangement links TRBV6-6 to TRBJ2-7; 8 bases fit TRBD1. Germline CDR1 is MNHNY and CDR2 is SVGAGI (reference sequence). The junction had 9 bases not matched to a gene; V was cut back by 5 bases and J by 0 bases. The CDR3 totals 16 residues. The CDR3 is CASSTRTGNPSYEQYF. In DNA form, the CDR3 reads TGTGCCAGCAGTACTCGGACAGGGAATCCCTCCTACGAGCAGTACTTC.

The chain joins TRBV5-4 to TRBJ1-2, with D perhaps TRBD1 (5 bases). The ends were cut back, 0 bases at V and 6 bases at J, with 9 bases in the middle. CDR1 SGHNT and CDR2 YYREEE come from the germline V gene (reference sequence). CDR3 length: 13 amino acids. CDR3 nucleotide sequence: TGTGCCAGCAGCTTGGAACCGGGGGATGGCTACACCTTC. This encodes CASSLEPGDGYTF.

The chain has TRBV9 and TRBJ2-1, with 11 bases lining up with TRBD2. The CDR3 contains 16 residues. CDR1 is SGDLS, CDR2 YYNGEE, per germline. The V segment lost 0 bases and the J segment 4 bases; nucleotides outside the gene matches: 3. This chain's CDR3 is CASSVETSGGYNEQFF. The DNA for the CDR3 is TGTGCCAGCAGCGTAGAAACTAGCGGGGGTTACAATGAGCAGTTCTTC.

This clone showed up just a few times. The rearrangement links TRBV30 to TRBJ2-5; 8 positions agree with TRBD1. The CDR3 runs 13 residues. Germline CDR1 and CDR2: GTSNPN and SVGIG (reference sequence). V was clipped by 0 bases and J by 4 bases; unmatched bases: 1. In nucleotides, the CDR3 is TGTGCCTGGAGTGTGGGGACAGGAGAGACCCAGTACTTC. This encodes CAWSVGTGETQYF.

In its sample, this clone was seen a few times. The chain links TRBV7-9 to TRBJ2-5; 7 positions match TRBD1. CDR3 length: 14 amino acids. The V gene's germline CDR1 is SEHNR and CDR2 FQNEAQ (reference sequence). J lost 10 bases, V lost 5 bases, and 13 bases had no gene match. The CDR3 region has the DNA TGTGCCAGCAGCGGCCGGGACAGCCTCAAGAGCCAGTACTTC. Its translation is CASSGRDSLKSQYF.

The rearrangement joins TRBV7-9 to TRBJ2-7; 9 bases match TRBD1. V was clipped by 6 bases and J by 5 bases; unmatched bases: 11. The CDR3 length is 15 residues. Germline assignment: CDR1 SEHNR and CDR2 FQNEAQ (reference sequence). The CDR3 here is CASSPTGTGFHEQYF. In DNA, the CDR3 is TGTGCCAGCAGTCCTACCGGGACAGGGTTCCACGAGCAGTACTTC.

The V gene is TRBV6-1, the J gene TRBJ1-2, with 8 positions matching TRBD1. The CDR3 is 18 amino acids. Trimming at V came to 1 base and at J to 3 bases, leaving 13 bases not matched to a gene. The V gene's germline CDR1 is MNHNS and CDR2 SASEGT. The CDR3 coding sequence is TGTGCCAGCAGTGAAGGAGGCAGGGGGCGTCGGCGGTACTATGGCTACACCTTC. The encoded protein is CASSEGGRGRRRYYGYTF.

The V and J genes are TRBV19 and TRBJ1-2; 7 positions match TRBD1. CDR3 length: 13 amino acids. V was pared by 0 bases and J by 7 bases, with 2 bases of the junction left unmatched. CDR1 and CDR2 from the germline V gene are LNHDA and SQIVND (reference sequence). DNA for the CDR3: TGTGCCAGTAGTATAGATTGGGACAGTGGCTACACCTTC. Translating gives CASSIDWDSGYTF.

CDR3: CASGQRETQYF. The CDR3 DNA sequence: TGCGCCAGCGGACAACGGGAGACCCAGTACTTC. The chain uses TRBV10-1 and TRBJ2-5, with D perhaps TRBD1 (5 bases). Germline CDR1 WNHNN, CDR2 SYGVQD (reference sequence). The CDR3 spans 11 residues. Trimming cost V 8 bases and J 5 bases, with 9 bases left between them.

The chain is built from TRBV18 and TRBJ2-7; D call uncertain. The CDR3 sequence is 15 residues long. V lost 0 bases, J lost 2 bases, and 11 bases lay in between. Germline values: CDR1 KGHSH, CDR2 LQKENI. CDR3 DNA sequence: TGTGCCAGCTCACCACCGTGGCAGGCCCCCTACGAGCAGTACTTC. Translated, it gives CASSPPWQAPYEQYF.

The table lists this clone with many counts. CDR3 loop: CASSSWTGAGYEQYF. The CDR3 nucleotides are TGCGCCAGCAGCTCATGGACAGGGGCAGGCTACGAGCAGTACTTC. This chain uses TRBV5-1 with TRBJ2-7, with TRBD1 matching 9 bases. Germline CDR1 SGHRS, CDR2 YFSETQ. This CDR3 is 15 amino acids long. V shed 3 bases and J 3 bases; nucleotides not matched to a gene: 7.

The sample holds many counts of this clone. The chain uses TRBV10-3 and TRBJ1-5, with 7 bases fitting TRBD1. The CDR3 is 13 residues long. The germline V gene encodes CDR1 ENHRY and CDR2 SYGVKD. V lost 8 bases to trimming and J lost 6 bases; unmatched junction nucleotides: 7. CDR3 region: CAIGTDSIQPQHF. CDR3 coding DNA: TGTGCCATCGGGACAGACTCGATTCAGCCCCAGCATTTT.

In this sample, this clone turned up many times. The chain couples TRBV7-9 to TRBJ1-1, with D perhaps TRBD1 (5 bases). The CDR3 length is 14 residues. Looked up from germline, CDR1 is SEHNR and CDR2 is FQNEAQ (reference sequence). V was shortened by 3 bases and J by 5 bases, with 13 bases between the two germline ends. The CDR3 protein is CASSFEGVGTEAFF. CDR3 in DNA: TGTGCCAGCAGCTTCGAAGGGGTGGGGACTGAAGCTTTCTTT.

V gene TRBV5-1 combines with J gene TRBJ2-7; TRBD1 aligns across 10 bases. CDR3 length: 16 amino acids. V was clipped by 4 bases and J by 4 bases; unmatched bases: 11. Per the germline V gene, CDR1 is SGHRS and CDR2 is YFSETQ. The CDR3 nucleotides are TGCGCCAGCAGCCCGGGTCCGGGACAGGGGCTGTACGAGCAGTACTTC. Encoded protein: CASSPGPGQGLYEQYF.